A single sample gave rise to the 6 T cell receptor beta chains below, sequenced in a study of blood T cell repertoires in COVID-19. This table comes from immunoSEQ multiplex PCR, and its TCRdb copy is limited to in-frame clones, with some not included. The table records around 60,000 clones, 86% of them present only once. The specimen was peripheral blood. All receptors derive from a woman older than 75 with acute or convalescent COVID-19.

The chain has TRBV6-2 or TRBV6-3 and TRBJ1-2; D unclear. The germline gives CDR1 MNHEY, CDR2 SVGEGT. This CDR3 spans 13 amino acids. Trimming stripped 3 bases from V and 5 bases from J, with 10 bases between. This chain's CDR3 is CASSYGPEYGYTF. CDR3 DNA: TGTGCCAGCAGTTATGGTCCCGAGTATGGCTACACCTTC.

V and J are TRBV30 and TRBJ1-1; 8 bases are a match to TRBD1. The length of the CDR3 is 14 residues. Losses at the gene ends were 0 bases for V and 2 bases for J; bases not matched to a gene: 2. Germline V CDR1 and CDR2: GTSNPN, SVGIG (reference sequence). This CDR3 reads CAWSVQGVNTEAFF. The CDR3 DNA reads TGTGCCTGGAGTGTACAGGGGGTTAACACTGAAGCTTTCTTT.

The chain recombines TRBV7-9 with TRBJ1-5; TRBD1 matches 12 bases. The J segment lost 9 bases and the V segment lost 0 bases, leaving 3 bases of the junction unmatched. This CDR3 region has 15 residues. Germline V lookup: CDR1 SEHNR, CDR2 FQNEAQ (reference sequence). The DNA of the CDR3 is TGTGCCAGCAGCTTAGCCGGGACAGGGGGCCCGCCCCAGCATTTT. Protein: CASSLAGTGGPPQHF.

The chain combines TRBV29-1 with TRBJ1-2; D is ambiguous. The CDR3 covers 12 residues. Germline CDR1 SQVTM, CDR2 ANQGSEA. Trimming left V 4 bases short and J 2 bases short, with 8 bases between. This CDR3 is CSVVGGNYGYTF. DNA for the CDR3: TGCAGCGTTGTAGGAGGGAACTATGGCTACACCTTC.

This rearrangement joins TRBV27 to TRBJ2-3; D gene uncertain. The CDR3 has 13 residues. Trimming left V 3 bases short and J 1 base short, with 5 bases between. CDR1 is MNHEY and CDR2 is SMNVEV in the germline V gene (reference sequence). The CDR3: CASSFRGTDTQYF. CDR3 bases: TGTGCCAGCAGTTTCCGGGGCACAGATACGCAGTATTTT.

The chain uses TRBV3-1 (or the pseudogene TRBV3-2) and TRBJ1-1; D gene unclear. The CDR3 is made up of 15 amino acids. Germline V lookup: CDR1 LGHDT, CDR2 YNNKEL (reference sequence). V lost 4 bases and J lost 0, with 12 bases in between. The DNA for the CDR3 is TGTGCCAGCAGCCGGGCGCCAGCCCTGAACACTGAAGCTTTCTTT. It specifies CASSRAPALNTEAFF.